This T cell receptor (beta chain) stems from a study of T cell clones after liver transplantation. Findings and caveats of the study: Compared with third party-reactive sequences, donor-reactive ones declined more, independent of withdrawal success.

Concerning this clone: Its matching antigen is unknown.

TCRdb keeps only in-frame clones here, not all; method: immunoSEQ multiplex PCR. The table records over 45,000 clones, over 55% of them present only once. CDR3 size: 14 residues. Germline CDR1 and CDR2: LNHDA and SQIVND (reference sequence). Trimming pared 5 bases from V and 2 bases from J, leaving 13 bases between. This clonotype was obtained from a human patient who received a liver transplant. Some T cells may possibly be graft donor cells. The V call is TRBV19, the J call TRBJ2-7; tentatively, D is TRBD1 (5 bases). This specimen consisted of CD4+ T cells from blood, obtained around 4.5 years after liver transplant. The CDR3 loop is CASSLGVTTYEQYF. The CDR3 DNA is TGTGCCAGTAGTCTAGGGGTAACTACCTACGAGCAGTACTTC.